A single T cell receptor (beta chain) is shown here with its context. The data derive from a study of blood T cell repertoires in COVID-19. Using immunoSEQ multiplex PCR, the repertoire was profiled, and TCRdb retains in-frame clones only, with some absent. The table has about 68,000 clones, roughly 85% seen once. This CDR3 region has 13 residues. Trimming took 2 bases from V and 4 from J, leaving 8 bases between them. Sequencing was carried out using peripheral blood. The V gene is TRBV12-3 or TRBV12-4, the J gene TRBJ1-2; D not resolved. This sequence was found in a man aged 50-59 years with acute or convalescent COVID-19. CDR3 DNA: TGTGCCAGCAGTTTAAGTAGTGCCTATGGCTACACCTTC. It is translated as CASSLSSAYGYTF.